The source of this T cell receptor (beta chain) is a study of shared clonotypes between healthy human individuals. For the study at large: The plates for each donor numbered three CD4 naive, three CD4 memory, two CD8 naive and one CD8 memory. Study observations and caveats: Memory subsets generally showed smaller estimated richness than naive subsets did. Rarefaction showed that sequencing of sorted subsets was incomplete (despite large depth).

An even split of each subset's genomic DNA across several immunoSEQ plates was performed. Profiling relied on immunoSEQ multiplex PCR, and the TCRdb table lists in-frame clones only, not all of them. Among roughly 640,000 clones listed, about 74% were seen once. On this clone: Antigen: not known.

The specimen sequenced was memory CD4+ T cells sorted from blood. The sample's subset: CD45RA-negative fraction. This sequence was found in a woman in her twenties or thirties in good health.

The CDR3 DNA reads as TGTGCCAGCAGCTTAGGCGGGACAGGGGGAAGCGAGCAGTACTTC. Translated: CASSLGGTGGSEQYF. The chain is built from TRBV7-6 and TRBJ2-7, with 11 bases that match TRBD1. This CDR3 region has 15 residues. V lost 1 base, J lost 6 bases, and 5 bases stayed unmatched. Germline V gene lookup returns CDR1 SGHVS and CDR2 FNYEAQ.